These T cell receptor beta chains were read from a single sample in a study of OX40 agonist ivuxolimab in advanced cancers. Repertoires were generated with immunoSEQ multiplex PCR, while TCRdb's copy carries only in-frame clones and drops some. The sample gives some 69,000 clones, roughly 90% of which show up once; about 10% is in the top ten. Specimen: CD4+ or CD8+ T cells sorted from blood, collected in a trial of the OX40 agonist ivuxolimab. Receptors originate from an adult with an advanced solid tumor such as melanoma, head and neck, liver or kidney cancer. The CDR3 runs from the conserved cysteine through the conserved F or W. The order of the fields is clone size, D gene, CDR3 length, V gene, J gene, CDR3 protein, CDR3 DNA. D genes are given only for firm matches. Expanded clones are given a class, and other clones once, few, many or no size at all.

>-|-|11|TRBV6-5|TRBJ1-5
CASRVIQPQHF
TGTGCCAGCAGGGTAATCCAGCCCCAGCATTTT
>-|TRBD2|14|TRBV28|TRBJ2-7
CASTRGLSSYEQYF
TGTGCCAGCACAAGGGGACTATCCTCCTACGAGCAGTACTTC
>-|-|15|TRBV11-3|TRBJ2-1
CASSNRDSTSNEQFF
TGTGCCAGCAGCAACCGGGACTCCACCAGCAATGAGCAGTTCTTC
>-|TRBD1|13|TRBV4-1|TRBJ1-5
CASSRQGGQPQHF
TGCGCCAGCAGCCGACAGGGTGGGCAGCCCCAGCATTTT
>-|-|13|TRBV30|TRBJ2-1
CAWSGLGYGEQFF
TGTGCCTGGAGTGGACTGGGTTACGGGGAGCAGTTCTTC
>-|-|13|TRBV5-1|TRBJ1-2
CASSSLQGNGYTF
TGCGCCAGCAGCTCATTGCAGGGCAATGGCTACACCTTC
>-|TRBD2|15|TRBV2|TRBJ2-7
CASRSGTSGIYEQYF
TGTGCCAGCAGGTCCGGGACTAGCGGGATCTACGAGCAGTACTTC
>-|-|13|TRBV11-3|TRBJ2-2
CASRATATGELFF
TGTGCCAGCAGGGCTACAGCCACCGGGGAGCTGTTTTTT
>-|-|13|TRBV10-1|TRBJ2-2
CASRRDATGELFF
TGCGCCAGCAGACGCGACGCCACCGGGGAGCTGTTTTTT
>-|TRBD2|15|TRBV7-3|TRBJ2-3
CASSFLAGGTDTQYF
TGTGCCAGCAGCTTCCTAGCGGGAGGCACAGATACGCAGTATTTT
>-|-|16|TRBV4-2|TRBJ2-1
CASSQEWRAPYNEQFF
TGTGCCAGCAGCCAAGAGTGGAGGGCCCCATACAATGAGCAGTTCTTC
>-|-|12|TRBV28|TRBJ2-1
CASSERVGEQFF
TGTGCCAGCAGCGAGCGGGTGGGCGAGCAGTTCTTC
>once|TRBD2|14|TRBV6-1|TRBJ2-7
CASNRLAATYEQYF
TGTGCCAGCAATCGGCTAGCGGCGACCTACGAGCAGTACTTC
>-|-|12|TRBV7-9|TRBJ2-1
CASSSMYNEQFF
TGTGCCAGCAGCTCCATGTACAATGAGCAGTTCTTC
>-|TRBD2|15|TRBV6-5|TRBJ2-1
CASRPTWTRANEQFF
TGTGCCAGCAGACCCACATGGACTAGGGCCAATGAGCAGTTCTTC
>-|-|14|TRBV19|TRBJ1-2
CASSISRQVLGYTF
TGTGCCAGTAGTATTTCGCGGCAAGTGCTCGGCTACACCTTC
>few|-|13|TRBV18|TRBJ1-5
CASSKGLDQPQHF
TGTGCCAGCTCAAAAGGCTTGGATCAGCCCCAGCATTTT
>-|TRBD2|14|TRBV4-2|TRBJ2-3
CASSPGTRTDTQYF
TGTGCCAGCAGCCCCGGGACTAGGACAGATACGCAGTATTTT
>-|-|12|TRBV28|TRBJ1-5
CASSFSGQPQHF
TGTGCCAGCAGTTTTTCGGGTCAGCCCCAGCATTTT
>-|-|14|TRBV18|TRBJ2-5
CASSPLPEGKTQYF
TGTGCCAGCTCACCCCTACCGGAGGGGAAGACCCAGTACTTC
>-|TRBD2|15|TRBV11-2|TRBJ2-3
CASSLTSGSADTQYF
TGTGCCAGCAGCTTGACTAGCGGGAGCGCAGATACGCAGTATTTT
>once|-|13|TRBV28|TRBJ2-7
CASSPPTGDEQYF
TGTGCCAGCAGTCCGCCGACAGGCGACGAGCAGTACTTC
>once|-|15|TRBV28|TRBJ2-2
CASTVGGANTGELFF
TGTGCCAGCACCGTCGGGGGAGCGAACACCGGGGAGCTGTTTTTT
>-|-|13|TRBV6-1|TRBJ2-4
CASSERVENIQYF
TGTGCCAGCAGTGAACGGGTGGAAAACATTCAGTACTTC
>-|TRBD1|16|TRBV19|TRBJ2-2
CASSIFQGAGTGELFF
TGTGCCAGTAGTATTTTTCAGGGGGCTGGCACCGGGGAGCTGTTTTTT
>-|-|15|TRBV5-1|TRBJ2-1
CASSVSGSSYNEQFF
TGCGCCAGCAGCGTAAGCGGGTCCTCCTACAATGAGCAGTTCTTC
>few|-|17|TRBV5-1|TRBJ1-2
CASSRGSEAPPRSGYTF
TGCGCCAGCAGCCGGGGCAGTGAGGCTCCTCCGAGGTCTGGCTACACCTTC
>-|-|15|TRBV5-1|TRBJ2-7
CASSPGQGGAYEQYF
TGCGCCAGCAGCCCCGGGCAAGGGGGGGCCTACGAGCAGTACTTC
>-|TRBD2|16|TRBV6-6|TRBJ2-1
CASSPRPPSGLTEQFF
TGTGCCAGCAGTCCCCGACCCCCTAGCGGGCTGACTGAGCAGTTCTTC
>-|TRBD2|17|TRBV7-2|TRBJ2-3
CASSFRTLAGRTDTQYF
TGTGCCAGCAGCTTCCGCACCCTAGCGGGACGCACAGATACGCAGTATTTT
>-|-|14|TRBV28|TRBJ1-1
CASSFPGRYTEAFF
TGTGCCAGCAGTTTCCCAGGGAGATACACTGAAGCTTTCTTT
>-|-|15|TRBV11-3|TRBJ1-2
CASSEGGGLNYGYTF
TGTGCCAGCAGTGAGGGGGGGGGCCTCAACTATGGCTACACCTTC
>-|-|12|TRBV5-6|TRBJ2-1
CASSLSGVKQFF
TGTGCCAGCAGCTTGTCAGGCGTTAAGCAGTTCTTC
>-|-|13|TRBV7-2|TRBJ2-5
CASSFVRQETQYF
TGTGCCAGCAGCTTCGTGAGACAAGAGACCCAGTACTTC
>-|TRBD1|17|TRBV7-2|TRBJ1-2
CASSSGTGGGRIGGYTF
TGTGCCAGCAGCTCAGGGACAGGGGGAGGGAGGATAGGTGGCTACACCTTC
>once|-|15|TRBV9|TRBJ2-6
CASSVGGVGANVLTF
TGTGCCAGCAGCGTAGGAGGGGTTGGGGCCAACGTCCTGACTTTC
>-|-|14|TRBV6-1|TRBJ2-5
CASSESGFQETQYF
TGTGCCAGCAGTGAATCAGGGTTTCAAGAGACCCAGTACTTC
>once|-|14|TRBV4-2|TRBJ2-3
CASSLALFTDTQYF
TGTGCCAGCAGCCTTGCACTATTTACAGATACGCAGTATTTT